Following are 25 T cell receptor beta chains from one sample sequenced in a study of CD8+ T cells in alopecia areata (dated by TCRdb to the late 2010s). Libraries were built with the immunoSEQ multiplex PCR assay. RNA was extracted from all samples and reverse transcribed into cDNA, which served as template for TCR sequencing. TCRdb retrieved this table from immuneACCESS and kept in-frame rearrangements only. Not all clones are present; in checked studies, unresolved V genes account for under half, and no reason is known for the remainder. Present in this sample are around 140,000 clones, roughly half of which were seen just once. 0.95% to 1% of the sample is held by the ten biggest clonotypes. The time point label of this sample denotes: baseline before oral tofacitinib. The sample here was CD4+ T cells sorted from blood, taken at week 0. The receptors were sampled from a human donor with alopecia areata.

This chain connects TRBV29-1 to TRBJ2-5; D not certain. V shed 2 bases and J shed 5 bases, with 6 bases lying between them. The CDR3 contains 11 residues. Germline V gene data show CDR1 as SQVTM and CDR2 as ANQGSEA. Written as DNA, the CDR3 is TGCAGCGTTGAACGATGGGAGACCCAGTACTTC. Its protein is CSVERWETQYF.

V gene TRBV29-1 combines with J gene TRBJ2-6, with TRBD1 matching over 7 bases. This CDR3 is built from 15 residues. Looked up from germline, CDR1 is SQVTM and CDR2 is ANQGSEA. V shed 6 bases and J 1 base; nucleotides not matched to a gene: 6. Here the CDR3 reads CSVSTGRSGANVLTF. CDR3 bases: TGCAGCGTATCGACAGGGAGATCTGGGGCCAACGTCCTGACTTTC.

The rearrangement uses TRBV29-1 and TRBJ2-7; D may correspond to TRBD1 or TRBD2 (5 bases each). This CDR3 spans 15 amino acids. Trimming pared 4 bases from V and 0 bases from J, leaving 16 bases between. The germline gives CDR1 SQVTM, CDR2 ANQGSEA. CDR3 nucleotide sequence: TGCAGCGTTGCTTCACCGGGACGGAACTCCTACGAGCAGTACTTC. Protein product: CSVASPGRNSYEQYF.

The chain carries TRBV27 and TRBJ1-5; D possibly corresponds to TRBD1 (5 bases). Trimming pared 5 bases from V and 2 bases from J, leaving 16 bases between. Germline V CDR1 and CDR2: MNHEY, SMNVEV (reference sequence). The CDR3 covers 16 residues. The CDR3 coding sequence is TGTGCCAGCAGTCGGGTGGGGGAGTACGGCAATCAGCCCCAGCATTTT. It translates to CASSRVGEYGNQPQHF.

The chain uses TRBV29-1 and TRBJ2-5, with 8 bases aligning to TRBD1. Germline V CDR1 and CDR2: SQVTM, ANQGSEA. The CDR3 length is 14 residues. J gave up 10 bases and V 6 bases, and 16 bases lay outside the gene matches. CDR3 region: CSVGTGHPRVNQYF. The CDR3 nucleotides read TGCAGCGTCGGGACAGGCCACCCTAGAGTGAACCAGTACTTC.

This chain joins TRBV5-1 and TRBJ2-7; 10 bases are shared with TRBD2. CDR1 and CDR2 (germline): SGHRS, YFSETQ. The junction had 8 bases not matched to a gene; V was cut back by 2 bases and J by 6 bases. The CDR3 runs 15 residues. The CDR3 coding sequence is TGCGCCAGCAGCTTACTAGCGGGAAGTCTACGCGAGCAGTACTTC. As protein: CASSLLAGSLREQYF.

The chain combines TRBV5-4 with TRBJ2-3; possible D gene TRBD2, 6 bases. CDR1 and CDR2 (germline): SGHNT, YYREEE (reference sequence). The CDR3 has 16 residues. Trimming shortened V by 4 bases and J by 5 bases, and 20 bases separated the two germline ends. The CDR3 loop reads CASSRRELVGGDTQYF. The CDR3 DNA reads TGTGCCAGCAGCCGACGGGAGTTAGTTGGGGGAGATACGCAGTATTTT.

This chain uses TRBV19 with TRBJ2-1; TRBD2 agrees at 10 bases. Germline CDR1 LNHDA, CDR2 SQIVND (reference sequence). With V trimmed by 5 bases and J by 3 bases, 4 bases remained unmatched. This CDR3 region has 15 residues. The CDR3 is CASSGTSGVYNEQFF. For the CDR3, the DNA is TGTGCCAGTAGTGGAACTAGCGGGGTCTACAATGAGCAGTTCTTC.

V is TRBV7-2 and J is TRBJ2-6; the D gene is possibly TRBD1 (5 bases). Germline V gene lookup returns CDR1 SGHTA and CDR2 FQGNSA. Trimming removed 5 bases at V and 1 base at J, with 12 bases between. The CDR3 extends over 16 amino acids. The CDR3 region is CASSQTGFSGANVLTF. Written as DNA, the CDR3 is TGTGCCAGCAGCCAAACAGGCTTTTCTGGGGCCAACGTCCTGACTTTC. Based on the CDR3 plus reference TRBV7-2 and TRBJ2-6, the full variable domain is GAGVSQSPSNKVTEKGKDVELRCDPISGHTALYWYRQSLGQGLEFLIYFQGNSAPDKSGLPSDRFSAERTGGSVSTLTIQRTQQEDSAVYLCASSQTGFSGANVLTFGAGSRLTVL.

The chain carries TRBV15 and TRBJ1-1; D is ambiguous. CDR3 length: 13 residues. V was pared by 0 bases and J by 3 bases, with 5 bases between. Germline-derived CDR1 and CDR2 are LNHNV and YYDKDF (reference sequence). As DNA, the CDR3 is TGTGCCACCAGCAGAGATCGGTACACTGAAGCTTTCTTT. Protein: CATSRDRYTEAFF.

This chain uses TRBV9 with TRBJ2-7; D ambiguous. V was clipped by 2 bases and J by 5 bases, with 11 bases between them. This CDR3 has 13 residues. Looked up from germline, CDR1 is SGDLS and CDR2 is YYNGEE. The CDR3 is CASSVGPSNEQYF. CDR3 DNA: TGTGCCAGCAGCGTTGGACCCTCGAACGAGCAGTACTTC. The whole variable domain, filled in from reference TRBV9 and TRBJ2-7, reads DSGVTQTPKHLITATGQRVTLRCSPRSGDLSVYWYQQSLDQGLQFLIQYYNGEERAKGNILERFSAQQFPDLHSELNLSSLELGDSALYFCASSVGPSNEQYFGPGTRLTVT.

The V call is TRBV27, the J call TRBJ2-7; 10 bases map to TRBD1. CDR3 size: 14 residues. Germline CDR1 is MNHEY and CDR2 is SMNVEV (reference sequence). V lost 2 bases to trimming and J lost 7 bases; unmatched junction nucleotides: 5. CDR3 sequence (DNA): TGTGCCAGCAGTTTAACGGACAGGGGGGAGGAGCAGTACTTC. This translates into CASSLTDRGEEQYF.

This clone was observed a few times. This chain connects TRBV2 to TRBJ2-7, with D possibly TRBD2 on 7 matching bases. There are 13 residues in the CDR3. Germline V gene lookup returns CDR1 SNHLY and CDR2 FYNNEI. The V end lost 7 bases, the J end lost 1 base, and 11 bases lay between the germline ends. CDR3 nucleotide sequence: TGTGCCAGCAACAGGGAGGGTTCCTACGAGCAGTACTTC. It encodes CASNREGSYEQYF. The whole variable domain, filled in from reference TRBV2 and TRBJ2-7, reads EPEVTQTPSHQVTQMGQEVILRCVPISNHLYFYWYRQILGQKVEFLVSFYNNEISEKSEIFDDQFSVERPDGSNFTLKIRSTKLEDSAMYFCASNREGSYEQYFGPGTRLTVT.

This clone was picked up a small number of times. CDR3 in amino acids: CASSLGHGEAFF. The DNA of the CDR3 is TGTGCCAGCAGCTTAGGACACGGTGAAGCTTTCTTT. V is TRBV7-9 and J is TRBJ1-1; no clear D. Germline loops: CDR1 SEHNR, CDR2 FQNEAQ (reference sequence). V shed 1 base and J shed 7 bases, with 7 bases lying between them. This CDR3 comprises 12 residues.

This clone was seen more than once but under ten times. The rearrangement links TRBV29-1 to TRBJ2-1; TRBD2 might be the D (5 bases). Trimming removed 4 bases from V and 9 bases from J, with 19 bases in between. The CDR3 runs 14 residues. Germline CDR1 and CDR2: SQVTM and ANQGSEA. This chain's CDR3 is CSVARTSGRGEQFF. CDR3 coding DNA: TGCAGCGTTGCCCGGACTTCAGGTCGTGGTGAGCAGTTCTTC.

As DNA, the CDR3 is TGTGCCAGCAGTACAGCGAACAATCAGCCCCAGCATTTT. As protein: CASSTANNQPQHF. The gene calls are TRBV2 and TRBJ1-5; D call uncertain. V shed 5 bases and J shed 3 bases, with 8 bases lying between them. The CDR3 length is 13 residues. CDR1 is SNHLY and CDR2 is FYNNEI in the germline V gene.

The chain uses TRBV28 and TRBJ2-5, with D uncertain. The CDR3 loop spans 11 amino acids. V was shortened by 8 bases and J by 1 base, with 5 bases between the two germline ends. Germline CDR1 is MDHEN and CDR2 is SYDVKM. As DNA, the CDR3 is TGTGCCAGCGTGAGCCAAGAGACCCAGTACTTC. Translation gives CASVSQETQYF.

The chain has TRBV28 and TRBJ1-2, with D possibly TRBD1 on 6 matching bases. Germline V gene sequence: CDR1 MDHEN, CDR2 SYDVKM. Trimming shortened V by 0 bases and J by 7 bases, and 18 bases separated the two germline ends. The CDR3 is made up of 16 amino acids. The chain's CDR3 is CASSLWHGGAYRGYTF. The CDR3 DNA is TGTGCCAGCAGTTTATGGCACGGGGGCGCGTATCGTGGCTACACCTTC.

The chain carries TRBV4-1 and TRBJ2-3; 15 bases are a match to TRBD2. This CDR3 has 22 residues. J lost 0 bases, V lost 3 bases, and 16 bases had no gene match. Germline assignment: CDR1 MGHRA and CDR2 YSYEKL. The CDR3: CASSHPRGLAGGPKHSTDTQYF. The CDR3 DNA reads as TGCGCCAGCAGCCACCCACGTGGACTAGCGGGAGGGCCAAAACATAGCACAGATACGCAGTATTTT.

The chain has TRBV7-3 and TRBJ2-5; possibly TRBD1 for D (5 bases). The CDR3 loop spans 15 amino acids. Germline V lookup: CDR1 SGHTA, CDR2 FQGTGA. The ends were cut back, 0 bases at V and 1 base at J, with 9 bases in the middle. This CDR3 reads CASSLTSGRQETQYF. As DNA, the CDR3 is TGTGCCAGCAGCTTAACGTCAGGGCGCCAAGAGACCCAGTACTTC.

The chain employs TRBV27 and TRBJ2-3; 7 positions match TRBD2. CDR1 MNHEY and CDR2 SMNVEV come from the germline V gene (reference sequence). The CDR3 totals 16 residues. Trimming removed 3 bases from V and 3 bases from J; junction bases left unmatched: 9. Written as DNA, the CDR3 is TGTGCCAGCAGTTTCCGCGGGCTGGGGGGGACAGATACGCAGTATTTT. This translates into CASSFRGLGGTDTQYF.

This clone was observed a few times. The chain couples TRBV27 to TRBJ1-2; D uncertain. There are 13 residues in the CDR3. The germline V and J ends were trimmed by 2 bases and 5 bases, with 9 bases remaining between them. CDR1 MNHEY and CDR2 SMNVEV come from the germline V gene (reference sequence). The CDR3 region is CASSLAGGYGYTF. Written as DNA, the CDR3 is TGTGCCAGCAGTTTAGCGGGAGGTTATGGCTACACCTTC.

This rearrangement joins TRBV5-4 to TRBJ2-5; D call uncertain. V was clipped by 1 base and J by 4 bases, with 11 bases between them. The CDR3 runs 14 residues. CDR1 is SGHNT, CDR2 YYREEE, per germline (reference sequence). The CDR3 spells CASSLFSFRETQYF. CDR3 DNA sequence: TGTGCCAGCAGCTTGTTTAGCTTTCGAGAGACCCAGTACTTC.

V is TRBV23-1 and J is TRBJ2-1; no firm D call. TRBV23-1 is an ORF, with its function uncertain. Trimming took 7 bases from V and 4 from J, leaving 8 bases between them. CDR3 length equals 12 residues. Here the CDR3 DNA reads TGCGCCAGCACCTTAAGATACAATGAGCAGTTCTTC. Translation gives CASTLRYNEQFF.

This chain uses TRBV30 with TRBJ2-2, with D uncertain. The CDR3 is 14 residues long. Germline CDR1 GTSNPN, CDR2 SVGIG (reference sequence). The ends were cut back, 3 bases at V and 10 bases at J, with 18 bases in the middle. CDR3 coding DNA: TGTGCCTGGAGACCCCTAGATGGTTCGGTGGAGCTGTTTTTT. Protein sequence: CAWRPLDGSVELFF.